A selection of T cell receptor beta chains follows, all from one sample in a study of cytomegalovirus exposure and HLA in healthy donors. Using immunoSEQ multiplex PCR, the repertoire was profiled, and TCRdb retains in-frame clones only, with some absent. The sample has 150,000 to 200,000 clones; roughly four fifths are singletons. The specimen sequenced was PBMCs. Source of these receptors: a middle-aged man in good health and CMV-seronegative. Each CDR3 is given with its conserved first and last residue. The D gene is left open where the match is weak. Size is omitted from some rows. Given values are once, few, many or a class for expanded clones.

j_call | v_call | d_call | clone_size | cdr3_nt | cdr3_aa
TRBJ1-2 | TRBV10-3 | TRBD1 | . | TGTGCCATCAGGCCGACAGGGATTGGGGCTGGCTACACCTTC | CAIRPTGIGAGYTF
TRBJ2-7 | TRBV11-3 | TRBD2 | . | TGTGCCAGCAGCCCTAGCGGGAGCCCCTACGAGCAGTACTTC | CASSPSGSPYEQYF
TRBJ2-1 | TRBV18 | TRBD2 | few | TGTGCCAGCTCACCCGGGACTAGCGGGAGTCTGTTTGCGAGGTTCTTC | CASSPGTSGSLFARFF
TRBJ2-1 | TRBV18 | TRBD2 | . | TGTGCCAGCTCACCCTTAAGCGGGACGTTGGAGCAGTTCTTC | CASSPLSGTLEQFF
TRBJ2-7 | TRBV7-9 | . | . | TGTGCCAGCAGCCCCGACAGGCACTACGAGCAGTACTTC | CASSPDRHYEQYF
TRBJ2-1 | TRBV18 | . | few | TGTGCCAGCTCACCCGGAGGCCATGAGCAGTTCTTC | CASSPGGHEQFF
TRBJ2-5 | TRBV4-1 | TRBD2 | . | TGCGCCAGCAGCCAAACTCTCCTTGGGGTAGGCGGGAGTGGAAAGACCCAGTACTTC | CASSQTLLGVGGSGKTQYF
TRBJ2-7 | TRBV7-6 | . | . | TGTGCCAGCAGCTTCCAGAGGTACTCCGAGCAGTACTTC | CASSFQRYSEQYF
TRBJ1-1 | TRBV9 | . | . | TGTGCCAGCAGCTTACGTACGGGAACTGAAGCTTTCTTT | CASSLRTGTEAFF
TRBJ1-5 | TRBV4-2 | . | once | TGTGCCAGCAGCCAAGAGGCGGGTCGCAACCAGCCCCAGCATTTT | CASSQEAGRNQPQHF
TRBJ2-7 | TRBV6-1 | TRBD1 | . | TGTGCCAGCAGTGCCCGACAGGGGGCCTACGAGCAGTACTTC | CASSARQGAYEQYF
TRBJ1-2 | TRBV30 | . | once | TGTGCCTGGAGTATCTCGGGGGGGATTGGAGGCTACACCTTC | CAWSISGGIGGYTF
TRBJ1-2 | TRBV28 | TRBD1 | . | TGTGCCAGCAACCCGGGCAGGGGGGATGGCTACACCTTC | CASNPGRGDGYTF
TRBJ1-1 | TRBV2 | . | . | TGTGCCAGCAGGGAAAACAGGGTCTACGGCACTGAAGCTTTCTTT | CASRENRVYGTEAFF
TRBJ1-2 | TRBV6-5 | TRBD1 | . | TGTGCCAGCAGTTACTTTGGACAGGGGCTATATGGCTACACCTTC | CASSYFGQGLYGYTF
TRBJ2-5 | TRBV30 | TRBD1 | . | TGTGCCTGGAACAGGGGGGACGAGACCCAGTACTTC | CAWNRGDETQYF
TRBJ2-5 | TRBV9 | TRBD2 | once | TGTGCCAGCAGCGTTCAAGGAGCGGGAGTGGGAGAGCAGTACTTC | CASSVQGAGVGEQYF
TRBJ1-5 | TRBV19 | TRBD1 | few | TGTGCCAGTAGTACGCAGGGGGCGGGCAATCAGCCCCAGCATTTT | CASSTQGAGNQPQHF
TRBJ2-7 | TRBV30 | . | few | TGTGCCTGGAGGGAGGGGGCCTGGGTCTACGAGCAGTACTTC | CAWREGAWVYEQYF
TRBJ2-5 | TRBV10-3 | . | once | TGTGCCATCAGTGACAGGGATCGGGAGACCCAGTACTTC | CAISDRDRETQYF
TRBJ1-4 | TRBV6-1 | . | . | TGTGCCAGCAGTGACCTAACAACTAATGAAAAACTGTTTTTT | CASSDLTTNEKLFF
TRBJ2-1 | TRBV11-2 | . | . | TGTGCCAGCAGCCCAGTTTCGGGGAGGTCCTACAATGAGCAGTTCTTC | CASSPVSGRSYNEQFF
TRBJ2-7 | TRBV15 | TRBD1 | . | TGTGCCACCAGCAGAGAGGGGGGACAGGTCTACGAGCAGTACTTC | CATSREGGQVYEQYF
TRBJ1-4 | TRBV7-6 | . | . | TGTGCCAGCAGCTCCCACGGGAGAGACGAAAAACTGTTTTTT | CASSSHGRDEKLFF
TRBJ2-2 | TRBV29-1 | TRBD2 | . | TGCAGCGTTGAAGACGGGGGGAGTATAGGGGAGCTGTTTTTT | CSVEDGGSIGELFF
TRBJ1-5 | TRBV11-2 | . | few | TGTGCCAGCAGCTTAGATGGCCAGAATCAGCCCCAGCATTTT | CASSLDGQNQPQHF
TRBJ1-5 | TRBV5-5 | . | . | TGTGCCAGCAGCCAAGACGCGGGTAATCAGCCCCAGCATTTT | CASSQDAGNQPQHF
TRBJ2-5 | TRBV10-3 | . | . | TGTGCCATCAGTGTCACGGACCAAGAGACCCAGTACTTC | CAISVTDQETQYF
TRBJ1-2 | TRBV29-1 | . | . | TGCAGCGTCACAGGGCAGGGCGACTATGGCTACACCTTC | CSVTGQGDYGYTF
TRBJ1-4 | TRBV6-4 | TRBD1 | . | TGTGCCAGCAGCGCTCGACAGGGAAGTACCGAAAAACTGTTTTTT | CASSARQGSTEKLFF
TRBJ2-2 | TRBV7-3 | . | . | TGTGCCAGCAGCCCCCGGAACACCGGGGAGCTGTTTTTT | CASSPRNTGELFF
TRBJ1-2 | TRBV2 | TRBD1 | . | TGTGCCAGCAGCGATTCGAGGGGGACAGGGGACGATAACTATGGCTACACCTTC | CASSDSRGTGDDNYGYTF
TRBJ2-5 | TRBV5-1 | TRBD2 | . | TGCGCCAGCAGCTTGGATTTAGCGGGAGTCCAAGAGACCCAGTACTTC | CASSLDLAGVQETQYF
TRBJ2-7 | TRBV18 | TRBD2 | . | TGTGCCAGCTCACCACCGGCTAGCGGGGGGACCTACGAGCAGTACTTC | CASSPPASGGTYEQYF
TRBJ2-5 | TRBV4-1 | . | . | TGCGCCAGCAGCCAATGGAGGTGGGAGACCCAGTACTTC | CASSQWRWETQYF
TRBJ1-3 | TRBV5-4 | . | . | TGTGCCAGCAGCTTTTGGGGGGGTGGAAACACCATATATTTT | CASSFWGGGNTIYF
TRBJ1-6 | TRBV7-3 | TRBD1 | . | TGTGCCAGCAGCTTGACCGGGACAGGGCCTTCACCCCTCCACTTT | CASSLTGTGPSPLHF
TRBJ1-5 | TRBV5-1 | . | . | TGCGCCAGCAGCTGGACAGTCAATCAGCCCCAGCATTTT | CASSWTVNQPQHF
TRBJ1-1 | TRBV9 | . | . | TGTGCCAGCAGCCGACAGGAAGGGAACACTGAAGCTTTCTTT | CASSRQEGNTEAFF
TRBJ2-1 | TRBV10-3 | TRBD2 | . | TGTGCCATCAGTCAAGGACTAGCGGGTGTATACAATGAGCAGTTCTTC | CAISQGLAGVYNEQFF
TRBJ2-3 | TRBV7-3 | TRBD2 | . | TGTGCCAGCAGTCCACTTAGCGGGGGCACAGATACGCAGTATTTT | CASSPLSGGTDTQYF
TRBJ2-7 | TRBV28 | TRBD1 | . | TGTGCCAGCAGTTTGGGACAGGGTCCCTACGAGCAGTACTTC | CASSLGQGPYEQYF
TRBJ1-5 | TRBV18 | . | . | TGTGCCAGCTCTGCACAGGGAGCCAACAGCAATCAGCCCCAGCATTTT | CASSAQGANSNQPQHF
TRBJ2-1 | TRBV28 | TRBD1 | . | TGTGCCAGCAGTTTAGCCGGGACAGGGGGCTACAATGAGCAGTTCTTC | CASSLAGTGGYNEQFF
TRBJ1-1 | TRBV11-3 | TRBD1 | . | TGTGCCAGCAGCTTAGCAGGGGGCGAGGGGAGCACTGAAGCTTTCTTT | CASSLAGGEGSTEAFF